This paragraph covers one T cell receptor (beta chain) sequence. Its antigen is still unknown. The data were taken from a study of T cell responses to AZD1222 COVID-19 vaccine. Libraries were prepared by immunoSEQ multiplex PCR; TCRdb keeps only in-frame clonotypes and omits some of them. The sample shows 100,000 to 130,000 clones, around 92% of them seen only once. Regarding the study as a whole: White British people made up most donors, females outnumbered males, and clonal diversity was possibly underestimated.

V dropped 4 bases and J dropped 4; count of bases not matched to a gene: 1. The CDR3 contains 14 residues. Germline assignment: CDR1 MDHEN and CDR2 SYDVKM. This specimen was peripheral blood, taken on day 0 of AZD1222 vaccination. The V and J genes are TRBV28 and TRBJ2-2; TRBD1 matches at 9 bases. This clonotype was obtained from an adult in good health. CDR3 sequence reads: CASSSGQGTGELFF. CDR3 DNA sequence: TGTGCCAGCAGTTCGGGACAGGGCACCGGGGAGCTGTTTTTT.